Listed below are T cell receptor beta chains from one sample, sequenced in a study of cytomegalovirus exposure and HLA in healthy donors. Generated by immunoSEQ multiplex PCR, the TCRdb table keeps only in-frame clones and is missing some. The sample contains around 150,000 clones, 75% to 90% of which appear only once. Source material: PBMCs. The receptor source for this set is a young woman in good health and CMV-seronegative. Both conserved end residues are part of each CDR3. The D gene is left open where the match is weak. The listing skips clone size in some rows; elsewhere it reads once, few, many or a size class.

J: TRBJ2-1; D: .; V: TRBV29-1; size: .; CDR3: CSVLGNEQFF; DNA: TGCAGCGTTCTAGGCAATGAGCAGTTCTTC
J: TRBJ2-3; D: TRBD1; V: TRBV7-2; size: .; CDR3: CASSLGDRGPDTQYF; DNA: TGTGCCAGCAGCTTGGGAGACAGGGGACCAGATACGCAGTATTTT
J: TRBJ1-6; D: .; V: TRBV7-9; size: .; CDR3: CASSLGGGNSPLHF; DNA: TGTGCCAGCAGCTTAGGGGGAGGAAATTCACCCCTCCACTTT
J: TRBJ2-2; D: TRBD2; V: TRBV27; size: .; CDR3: CASSWRAGGPGTGELFF; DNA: TGTGCCAGCAGTTGGAGGGCGGGAGGGCCCGGCACCGGGGAGCTGTTTTTT
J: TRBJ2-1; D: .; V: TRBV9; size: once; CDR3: CASSVGRGSHHNEQFF; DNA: TGTGCCAGCAGCGTAGGACGGGGGTCCCACCACAATGAGCAGTTCTTC
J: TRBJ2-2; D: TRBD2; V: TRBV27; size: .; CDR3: CASWTSGTGELFF; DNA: TGTGCCAGCTGGACTAGCGGGACCGGGGAGCTGTTTTTT
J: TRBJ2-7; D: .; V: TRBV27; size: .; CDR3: CASSLFAGSSYEQYF; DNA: TGTGCCAGCAGTTTATTCGCTGGCAGCTCCTACGAGCAGTACTTC
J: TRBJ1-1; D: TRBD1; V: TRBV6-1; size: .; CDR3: CASKWTGSATEAFF; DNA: TGTGCCAGCAAGTGGACAGGGTCGGCCACTGAAGCTTTCTTT
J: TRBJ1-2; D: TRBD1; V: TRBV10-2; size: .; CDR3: CASSGQGSYGYTF; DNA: TGCGCCAGCAGTGGACAGGGCAGCTATGGCTACACCTTC
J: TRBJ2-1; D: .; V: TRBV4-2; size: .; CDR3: CASSQDLGGRNEQFF; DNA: TGTGCCAGCAGCCAAGATCTAGGGGGTCGCAATGAGCAGTTCTTC
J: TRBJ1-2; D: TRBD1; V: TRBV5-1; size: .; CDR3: CASSLAGGRGYGYTF; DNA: TGCGCCAGCAGCTTGGCAGGGGGACGGGGCTATGGCTACACCTTC
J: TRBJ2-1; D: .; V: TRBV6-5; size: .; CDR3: CATRRLGGEQFF; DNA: TGTGCCACCAGGCGGTTAGGCGGTGAGCAGTTCTTC
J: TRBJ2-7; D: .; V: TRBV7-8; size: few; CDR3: CASSSYRGGTYEQYF; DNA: TGTGCCAGCAGCTCCTACAGGGGAGGCACCTACGAGCAGTACTTC
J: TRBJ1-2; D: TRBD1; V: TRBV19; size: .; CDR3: CASNPGQGGNYGYTF; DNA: TGTGCCAGTAACCCGGGACAGGGAGGTAACTATGGCTACACCTTC
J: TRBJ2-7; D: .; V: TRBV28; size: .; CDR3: CASSGRGWSAGTSYEQYF; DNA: TGTGCCAGCAGTGGTAGGGGCTGGTCGGCAGGAACGTCCTACGAGCAGTACTTC
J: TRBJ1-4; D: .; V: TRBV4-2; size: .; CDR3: CASSQDLGRSTNEKLFF; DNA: TGTGCCAGCAGCCAAGATCTGGGCAGGTCAACTAATGAAAAACTGTTTTTT
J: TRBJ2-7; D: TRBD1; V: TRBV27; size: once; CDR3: CASSLNLGQGASYEQYF; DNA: TGTGCCAGCAGTTTAAATTTAGGGCAGGGGGCCTCCTACGAGCAGTACTTC
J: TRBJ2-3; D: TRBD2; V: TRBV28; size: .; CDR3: CASSFGAGEVTDTQYF; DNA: TGTGCCAGCAGTTTTGGAGCGGGAGAGGTCACAGATACGCAGTATTTT
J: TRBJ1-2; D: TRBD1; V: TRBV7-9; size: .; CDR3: CAQGANYGYTF; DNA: TGTGCGCAGGGGGCAAACTATGGCTACACCTTC
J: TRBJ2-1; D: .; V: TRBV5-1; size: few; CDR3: CASSPLWSSYNEQFF; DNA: TGCGCCAGCAGCCCACTTTGGAGCTCCTACAATGAGCAGTTCTTC
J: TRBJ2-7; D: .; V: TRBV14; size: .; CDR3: CASSFHGGSGSSYEQYF; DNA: TGTGCCAGCAGCTTCCACGGAGGGAGCGGCAGCTCCTACGAGCAGTACTTC
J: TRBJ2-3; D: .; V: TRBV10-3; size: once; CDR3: CAISDPNRPTGRSNTDTQYF; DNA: TGTGCCATCAGTGATCCCAACAGACCGACAGGCCGGAGTAACACAGATACGCAGTATTTT
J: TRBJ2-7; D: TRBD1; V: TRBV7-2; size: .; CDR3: CASSLVGTGYYEQYF; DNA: TGTGCCAGCAGCTTAGTCGGGACAGGATACTACGAGCAGTACTTC
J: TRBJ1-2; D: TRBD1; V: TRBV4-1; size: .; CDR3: CASSQWDRRAYTF; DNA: TGCGCCAGCAGCCAATGGGACAGGAGGGCCTACACCTTC
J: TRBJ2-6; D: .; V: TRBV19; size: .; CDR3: CASSVVRSGANVLTF; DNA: TGTGCCAGTAGTGTGGTGAGATCTGGGGCCAACGTCCTGACTTTC
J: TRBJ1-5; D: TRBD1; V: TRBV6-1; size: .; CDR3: CASSGGQTSNQPQHF; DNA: TGTGCCAGCAGTGGGGGACAGACTAGCAATCAGCCCCAGCATTTT
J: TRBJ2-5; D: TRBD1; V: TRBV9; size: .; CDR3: CASSPPGQGSETQYF; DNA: TGTGCCAGCAGCCCCCCGGGACAGGGTTCAGAGACCCAGTACTTC
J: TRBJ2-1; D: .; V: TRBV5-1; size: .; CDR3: CASSLLWGRELTYNEQFF; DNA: TGCGCCAGCAGCTTGTTATGGGGGCGGGAGTTAACCTACAATGAGCAGTTCTTC
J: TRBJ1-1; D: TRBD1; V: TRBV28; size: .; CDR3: CASSLISGTGNTEAFF; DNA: TGTGCCAGCAGTTTAATTTCTGGGACAGGGAACACTGAAGCTTTCTTT